This record concerns one T cell receptor beta chain sequence. As yet, its antigen is unknown. The data stem from a study of T cells in Graves' hyperthyroidism and ophthalmopathy. Study-wide results and limits: Blood also showed most of the thyroid clonotypes that were expanded above 0.001.

Those patients with uncontrolled infection, other autoimmune disease, pregnancy or lactation were excluded. On the basis of clinical symptoms, serum thyroxine and TRAb, thyroid ultrasound and orbital computed tomography, diagnoses were made. The PBMCs were sourced from fresh peripheral blood (around 9.9 ml). This CDR3 has 14 residues. V gave up 4 bases and J gave up 6 bases, with 16 bases separating them. Germline CDR1 and CDR2: SGHDT and YYEEEE. There were TCR beta CDR3 regions amplified from RNA transcripts. In the first-round RT-PCR of the TCR CDR3, the HTBI primer set was used. Each CDR3 protein is one row after TCRdb ran MiXCR on the multiplex PCR reads. Of a few hundred thousand distinct CDR3 sequences detected, 20% to 25% appear once; the ten largest clones hold roughly 60%.

Sequencing was performed on blood. This rearrangement joins TRBV5-6 to TRBJ1-1, with D possibly TRBD1 on 5 matching bases. This TCR came from a man in his thirties or forties with Graves' ophthalmopathy. The CDR3 sequence is CASSRSSGTAEAFF. DNA for the CDR3: TGTGCCAGCAGCCGATCCTCAGGGACCGCTGAAGCTTTCTTT.